Presented here are 11 T cell receptor beta chains from one specimen sequenced in a study of CD8 T cells in Susac syndrome. Reverse transcription of roughly 0.5 to 1 ug RNA was carried out with random hexamers. TCRdb fed the immunoSEQ multiplex PCR reads into MiXCR, producing one record per CDR3 protein. The sample includes some 18,000 distinct CDR3 sequences, around 96% of them seen just once. The material sequenced was CD8+ T cells from PBMCs. These TCRs come from a human donor in good health.

In DNA form, the CDR3 reads TGTGCCAGCAGCTTATTCGCCTGGGGTGAAGAGACCCAGTACTTC. It codes for CASSLFAWGEETQYF. The chain combines TRBV7-2 with TRBJ2-5; unclear D gene. This CDR3 contains 15 residues. From germline, CDR1 is SGHTA and CDR2 FQGNSA. With 2 bases removed from V and 3 bases from J, the gap between germline ends came to 13 bases.

The rearrangement uses TRBV7-6 and TRBJ2-7; possible D gene TRBD1, 6 bases. CDR1 is SGHVS and CDR2 is FNYEAQ in the germline V gene. V was pared by 5 bases and J by 2 bases, with 16 bases between. The CDR3 has 15 residues. CDR3: CASSPGADGTYEQYF. The CDR3 DNA is TGTGCCAGCAGCCCAGGGGCTGATGGGACCTACGAGCAGTACTTC.

The chain uses TRBV30 and TRBJ2-7; no clear D. This CDR3 has 13 amino acids. V shed 4 bases and J shed 0 bases, with 10 bases lying between them. The germline gives CDR1 GTSNPN, CDR2 SVGIG (reference sequence). CDR3 sequence (DNA): TGTGCCTGGAACCCACTATACTCCTACGAGCAGTACTTC. This gives the protein CAWNPLYSYEQYF.

The J gene is TRBJ2-5, the V gene TRBV10-3, with 15 bases that match TRBD2. Trimming cost V 4 bases and J 3 bases; bases outside gene matches: 6. The germline gives CDR1 ENHRY, CDR2 SYGVKD. This CDR3 has 17 residues. Written as DNA, the CDR3 is TGTGCCATCAGTGCGGGGACTAGCGGGAGGATGAAAGAGACCCAGTACTTC. The encoded protein is CAISAGTSGRMKETQYF.

This clonotype was seen only once. This chain links TRBV3-1 with TRBJ2-7; tentatively, D is TRBD2 (6 bases). CDR1 LGHDT and CDR2 YNNKEL come from the germline V gene (reference sequence). The CDR3 runs 13 residues. Trimming took off 1 base at V and 2 bases at J, with 6 bases between the two ends. The CDR3 loop is CASSQGGAYEQYF. DNA for the CDR3: TGTGCCAGCAGCCAAGGCGGGGCCTACGAGCAGTACTTC.

V is TRBV2 and J is TRBJ2-1, with a weak D call TRBD2 (5 bases). CDR1 is SNHLY and CDR2 is FYNNEI in the germline V gene. V was pared by 6 bases and J by 0 bases, with 18 bases between. The CDR3 has 17 amino acids. The CDR3 coding sequence is TGTGCCAGCAGCGTGGGAGAGCAAACCGTCTCCTACAATGAGCAGTTCTTC. Translating gives CASSVGEQTVSYNEQFF. The full variable domain, rest sourced from reference TRBV2 and TRBJ2-1, is EPEVTQTPSHQVTQMGQEVILRCVPISNHLYFYWYRQILGQKVEFLVSFYNNEISEKSEIFDDQFSVERPDGSNFTLKIRSTKLEDSAMYFCASSVGEQTVSYNEQFFGPGTRLTVL.

The chain carries TRBV12-3 or TRBV12-4 and TRBJ1-5; weak D call: TRBD1 (5 bases). Trimming shortened V by 1 base and J by 2 bases, and 9 bases separated the two germline ends. The length of the CDR3 is 15 residues. The CDR3 nucleotides are TGTGCCAGCAGTTTAGGGGGGGTCGGCAATCAGCCCCAGCATTTT. Protein product: CASSLGGVGNQPQHF.

The chain has TRBV2 and TRBJ2-2, with 7 bases aligning to TRBD1. The CDR3 covers 16 residues. V was clipped by 4 bases and J by 7 bases; unmatched bases: 12. Germline CDR1 SNHLY, CDR2 FYNNEI. The DNA for the CDR3 is TGTGCCAGCAGTGGGAACCCGGGACAGAGGATCGGGGAGCTGTTTTTT. It codes for CASSGNPGQRIGELFF.

The sample holds one count of this clonotype. The gene calls are TRBV6-1 and TRBJ2-3; D perhaps matches TRBD2 (6 bases). V lost 5 bases, J lost 0 bases, and 9 bases lay in between. Germline-derived CDR1 and CDR2 are MNHNS and SASEGT. The CDR3 runs 14 residues. The chain's CDR3 is CASSQLASTDTQYF. The CDR3 bases are TGTGCCAGCAGTCAACTAGCTAGCACAGATACGCAGTATTTT.

This chain uses TRBV12-3 or TRBV12-4 with TRBJ2-6; a weak D match, TRBD1 (6 bases). The CDR3 runs 17 residues. Trimming shortened V by 6 bases and J by 4 bases, and 19 bases separated the two germline ends. The CDR3 loop is CASRALTGFKGANVLTF. DNA for the CDR3: TGTGCCAGCAGGGCCCTCACAGGGTTTAAGGGGGCCAACGTCCTGACTTTC.

The CDR3 DNA reads as TGTGCCACCAGCAGAATCTCCCGCGGACTAGCGGACCACAATGAGCAGTTCTTC. Translating gives CATSRISRGLADHNEQFF. This chain joins TRBV15 and TRBJ2-1, with 10 bases aligning to TRBD2. J lost 5 bases, V lost 2 bases, and 12 bases had no gene match. The germline V gene has CDR1 LNHNV and CDR2 YYDKDF (reference sequence). This CDR3 is 18 amino acids long.